Given below is one TCR beta chain in context. Profiled with immunoSEQ multiplex PCR; TCRdb holds only in-frame clones, not every one. There are some 150,000 clones in the sample; 75% to 90% occur only once, and roughly 8% lies in the top ten. These data come from a study of blood T cell repertoires in COVID-19. This CDR3 is built from 12 residues. Trimming took off 4 bases at V and 2 bases at J, with 6 bases between the two ends. Looked up from germline, CDR1 is GTSNPN and CDR2 is SVGIG (reference sequence). The chain employs TRBV30 and TRBJ1-3, with TRBD1 as a possible D gene (6 bases). The sequence derives from a woman aged 60-70 years with COVID-19, enrolled during active disease. The specimen was peripheral blood. The CDR3 DNA reads as TGTGCCTGGACAGGGGCTGGAAACACCATATATTTT. Translation: CAWTGAGNTIYF.